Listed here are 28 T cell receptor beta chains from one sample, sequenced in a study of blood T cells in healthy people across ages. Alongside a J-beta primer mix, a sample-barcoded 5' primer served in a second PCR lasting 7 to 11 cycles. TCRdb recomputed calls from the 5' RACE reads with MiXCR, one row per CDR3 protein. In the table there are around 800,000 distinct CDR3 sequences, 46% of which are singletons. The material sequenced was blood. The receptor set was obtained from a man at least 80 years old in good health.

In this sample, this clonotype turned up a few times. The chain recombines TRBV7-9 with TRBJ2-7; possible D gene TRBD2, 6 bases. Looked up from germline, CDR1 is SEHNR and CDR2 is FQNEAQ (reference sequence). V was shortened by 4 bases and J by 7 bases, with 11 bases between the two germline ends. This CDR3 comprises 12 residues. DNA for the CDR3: TGTGCCAGCAGCTCCCGGGGGAGGGAGCAGTACTTC. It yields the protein CASSSRGREQYF.

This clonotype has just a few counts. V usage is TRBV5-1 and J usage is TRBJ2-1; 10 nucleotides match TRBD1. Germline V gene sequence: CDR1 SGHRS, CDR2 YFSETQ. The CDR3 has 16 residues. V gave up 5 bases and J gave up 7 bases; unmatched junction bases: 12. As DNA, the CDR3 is TGCGCCAGCAGTTCCTCATTGGACAGGGGGTATAATGAGCAGTTCTTC. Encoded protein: CASSSSLDRGYNEQFF.

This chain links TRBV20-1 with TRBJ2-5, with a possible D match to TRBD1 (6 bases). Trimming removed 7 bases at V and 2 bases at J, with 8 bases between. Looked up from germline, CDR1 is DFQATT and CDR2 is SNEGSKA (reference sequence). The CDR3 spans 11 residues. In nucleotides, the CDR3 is TGCAGTGTCAGGGGTCAAGAGACCCAGTACTTC. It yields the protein CSVRGQETQYF.

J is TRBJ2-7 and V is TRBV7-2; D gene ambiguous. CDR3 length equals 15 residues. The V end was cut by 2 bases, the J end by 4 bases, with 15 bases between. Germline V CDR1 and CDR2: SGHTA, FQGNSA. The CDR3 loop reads CASSLMGLNPYEQYF. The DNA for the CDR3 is TGTGCCAGCAGCTTAATGGGCCTTAACCCTTACGAGCAGTACTTC.

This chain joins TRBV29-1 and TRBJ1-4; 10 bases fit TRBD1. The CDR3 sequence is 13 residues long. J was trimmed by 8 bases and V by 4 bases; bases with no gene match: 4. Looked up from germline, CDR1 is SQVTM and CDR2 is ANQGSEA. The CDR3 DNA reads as TGCAGCGTTGCGCGGGACAGGGGAGAAAAACTGTTTTTT. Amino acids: CSVARDRGEKLFF.

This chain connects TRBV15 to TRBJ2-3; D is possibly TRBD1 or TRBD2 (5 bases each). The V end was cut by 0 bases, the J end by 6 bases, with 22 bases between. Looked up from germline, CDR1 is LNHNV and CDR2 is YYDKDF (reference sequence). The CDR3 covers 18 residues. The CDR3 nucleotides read TGTGCCACCAGCAGAGAATTGGGGACGGCAATAGGTTTCGATACGCAGTATTTT. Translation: CATSRELGTAIGFDTQYF.

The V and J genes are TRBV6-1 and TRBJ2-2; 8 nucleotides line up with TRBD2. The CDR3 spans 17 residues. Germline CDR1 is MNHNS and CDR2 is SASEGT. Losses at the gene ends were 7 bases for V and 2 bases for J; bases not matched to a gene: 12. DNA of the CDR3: TGTGCCAGCACAAGAGGGGGAAGCGGGAGCAACACCGGGGAGCTGTTTTTT. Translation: CASTRGGSGSNTGELFF.

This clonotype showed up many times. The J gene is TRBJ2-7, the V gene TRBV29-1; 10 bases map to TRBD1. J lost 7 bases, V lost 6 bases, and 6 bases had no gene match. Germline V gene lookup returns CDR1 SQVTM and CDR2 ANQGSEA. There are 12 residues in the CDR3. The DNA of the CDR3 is TGCAGCGTGGAGGGACAGGGGAATGAGCAGTACTTC. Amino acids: CSVEGQGNEQYF.

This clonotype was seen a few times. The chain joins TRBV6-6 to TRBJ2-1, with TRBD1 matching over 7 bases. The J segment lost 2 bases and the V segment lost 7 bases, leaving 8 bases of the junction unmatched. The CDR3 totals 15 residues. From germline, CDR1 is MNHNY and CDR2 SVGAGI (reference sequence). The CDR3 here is CASTQGTVPYNEQFF. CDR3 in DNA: TGTGCCAGCACCCAAGGGACAGTGCCCTACAATGAGCAGTTCTTC.

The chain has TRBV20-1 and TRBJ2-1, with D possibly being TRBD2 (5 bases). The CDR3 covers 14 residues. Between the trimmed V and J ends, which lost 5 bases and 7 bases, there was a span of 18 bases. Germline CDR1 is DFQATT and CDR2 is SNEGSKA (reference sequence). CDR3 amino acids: CSAVTNRGCNEQFF. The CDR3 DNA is TGCAGTGCTGTGACGAATCGGGGATGTAATGAGCAGTTCTTC.

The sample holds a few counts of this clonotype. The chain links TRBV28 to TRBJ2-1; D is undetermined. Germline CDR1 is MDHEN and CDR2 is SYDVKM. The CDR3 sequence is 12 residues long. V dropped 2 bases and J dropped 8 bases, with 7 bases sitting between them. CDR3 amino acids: CASSLQRDEQFF. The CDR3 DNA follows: TGTGCCAGCAGTTTACAGCGTGATGAGCAGTTCTTC.

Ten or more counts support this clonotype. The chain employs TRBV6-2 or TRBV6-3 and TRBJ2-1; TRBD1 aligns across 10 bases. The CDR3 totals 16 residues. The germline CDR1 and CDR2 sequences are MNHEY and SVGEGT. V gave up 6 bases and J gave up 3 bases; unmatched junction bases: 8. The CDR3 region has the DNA TGTGCCAGCAGGCCCCCTCGGGACAGGGGCTACAATGAGCAGTTCTTC. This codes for CASRPPRDRGYNEQFF.

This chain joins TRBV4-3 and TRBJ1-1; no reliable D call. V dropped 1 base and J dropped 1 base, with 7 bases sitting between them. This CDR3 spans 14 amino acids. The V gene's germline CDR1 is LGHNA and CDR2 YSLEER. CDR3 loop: CASSQVYRNTEAFF. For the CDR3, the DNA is TGCGCCAGCAGCCAAGTGTACAGGAACACTGAAGCTTTCTTT.

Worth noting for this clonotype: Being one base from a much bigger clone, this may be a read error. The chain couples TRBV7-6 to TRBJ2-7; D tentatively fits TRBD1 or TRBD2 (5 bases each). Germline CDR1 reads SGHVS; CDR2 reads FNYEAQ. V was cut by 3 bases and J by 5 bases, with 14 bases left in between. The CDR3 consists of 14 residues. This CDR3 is CASSFRGNSHEQYF. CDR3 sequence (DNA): TGTGCCAGCAGCTTCCGGGGCAACAGTCACGAGCAGTACTTC.

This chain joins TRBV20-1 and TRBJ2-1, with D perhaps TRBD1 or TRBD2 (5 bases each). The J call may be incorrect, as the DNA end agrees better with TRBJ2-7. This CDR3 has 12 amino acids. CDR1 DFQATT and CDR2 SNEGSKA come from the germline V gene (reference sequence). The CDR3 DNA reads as TGCAGTGCTCAGGGAGCCATAAATGAGCAGTACTTC. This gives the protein CSAQGAINEQYF.

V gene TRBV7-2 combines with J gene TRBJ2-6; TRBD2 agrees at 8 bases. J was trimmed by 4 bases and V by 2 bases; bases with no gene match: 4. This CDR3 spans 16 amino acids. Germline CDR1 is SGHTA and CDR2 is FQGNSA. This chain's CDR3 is CASSLKGLAGANVLTF. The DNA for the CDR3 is TGTGCCAGCAGCTTAAAAGGACTAGCAGGGGCCAACGTCCTGACTTTC.

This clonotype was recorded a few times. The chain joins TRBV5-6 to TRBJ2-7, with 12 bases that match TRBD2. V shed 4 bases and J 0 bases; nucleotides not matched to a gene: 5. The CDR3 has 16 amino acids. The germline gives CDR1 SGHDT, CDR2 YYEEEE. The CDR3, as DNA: TGTGCCAGCAGCAGAGGACTAGCGGGAAGCTCCTACGAGCAGTACTTC. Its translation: CASSRGLAGSSYEQYF.

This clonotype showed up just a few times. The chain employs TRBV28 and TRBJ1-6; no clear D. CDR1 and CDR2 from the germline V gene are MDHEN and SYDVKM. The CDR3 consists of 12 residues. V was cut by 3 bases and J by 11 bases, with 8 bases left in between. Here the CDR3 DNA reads TGTGCCAGCAGTTTTGTCGAGACACCCCTCCACTTT. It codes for CASSFVETPLHF. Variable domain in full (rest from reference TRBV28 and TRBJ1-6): DVKVTQSSRYLVKRTGEKVFLECVQDMDHENMFWYRQDPGLGLRLIYFSYDVKMKEKGDIPEGYSVSREKKERFSLILESASTNQTSMYLCASSFVETPLHFGNGTRLTVT.

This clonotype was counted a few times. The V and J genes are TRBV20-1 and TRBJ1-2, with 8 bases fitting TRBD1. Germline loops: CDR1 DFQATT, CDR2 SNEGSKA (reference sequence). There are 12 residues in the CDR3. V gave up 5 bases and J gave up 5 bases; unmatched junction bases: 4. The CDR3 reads CSAPGQGYGYTF. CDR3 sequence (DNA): TGCAGTGCTCCCGGACAGGGTTATGGCTACACCTTC.

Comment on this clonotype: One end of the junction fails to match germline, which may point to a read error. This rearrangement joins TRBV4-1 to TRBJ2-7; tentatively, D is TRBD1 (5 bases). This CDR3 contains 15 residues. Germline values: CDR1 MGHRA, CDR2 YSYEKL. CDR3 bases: TGCGCCAGCAGTCAAGGCCCAGGGTGGTCCTACGAGCAGTACTTC. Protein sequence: CASSQGPGWSYEQYF.

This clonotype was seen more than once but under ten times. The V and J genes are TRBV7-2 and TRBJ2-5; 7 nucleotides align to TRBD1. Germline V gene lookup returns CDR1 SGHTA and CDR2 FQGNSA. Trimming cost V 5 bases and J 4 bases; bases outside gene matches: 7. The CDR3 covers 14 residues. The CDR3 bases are TGTGCCAGCAGCCGGGACAGAAGTGGAGAGACCCAGTACTTC. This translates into CASSRDRSGETQYF.

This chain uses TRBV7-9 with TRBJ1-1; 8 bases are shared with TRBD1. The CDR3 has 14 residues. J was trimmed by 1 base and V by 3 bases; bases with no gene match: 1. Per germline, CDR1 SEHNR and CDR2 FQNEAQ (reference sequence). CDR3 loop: CASSFGTGNTEAFF. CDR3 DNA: TGTGCCAGCAGCTTCGGGACAGGGAACACTGAAGCTTTCTTT.

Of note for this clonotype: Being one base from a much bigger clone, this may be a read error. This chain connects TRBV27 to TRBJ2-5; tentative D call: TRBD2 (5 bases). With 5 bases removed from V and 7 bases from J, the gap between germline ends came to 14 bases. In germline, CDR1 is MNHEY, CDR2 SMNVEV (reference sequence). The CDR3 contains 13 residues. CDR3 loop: CASSVSAAGTQYF. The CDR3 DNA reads TGTGCCAGCAGTGTCTCAGCGGCTGGGACCCAGTACTTC.

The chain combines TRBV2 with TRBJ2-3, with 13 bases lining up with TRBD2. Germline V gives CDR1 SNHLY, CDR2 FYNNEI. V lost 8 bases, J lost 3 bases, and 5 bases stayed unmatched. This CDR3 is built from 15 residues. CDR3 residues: CASVRGLAGTDTQYF. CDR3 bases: TGTGCCAGCGTGAGGGGACTAGCGGGGACAGATACGCAGTATTTT.

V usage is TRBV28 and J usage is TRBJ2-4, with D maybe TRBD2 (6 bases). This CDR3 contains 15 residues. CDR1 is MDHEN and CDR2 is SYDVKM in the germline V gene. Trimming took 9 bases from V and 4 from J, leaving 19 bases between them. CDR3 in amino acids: CASGGLGESKNIQYF. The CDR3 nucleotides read TGTGCCAGTGGGGGGTTAGGAGAATCAAAAAACATTCAGTACTTC.

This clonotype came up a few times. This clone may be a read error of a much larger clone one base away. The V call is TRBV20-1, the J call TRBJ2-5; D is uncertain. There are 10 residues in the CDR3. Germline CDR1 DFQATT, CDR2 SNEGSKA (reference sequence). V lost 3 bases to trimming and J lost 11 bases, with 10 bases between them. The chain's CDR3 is CSASTHEQYF. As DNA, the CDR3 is TGCAGTGCTAGTACCCATGAGCAGTACTTC.

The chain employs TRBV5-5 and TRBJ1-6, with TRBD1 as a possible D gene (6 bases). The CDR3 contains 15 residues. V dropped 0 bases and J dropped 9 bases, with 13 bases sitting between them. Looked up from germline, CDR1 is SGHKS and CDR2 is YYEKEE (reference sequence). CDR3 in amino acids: CASSLGGTSGSPLHF. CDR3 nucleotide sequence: TGTGCCAGCAGCTTGGGGGGGACATCGGGTTCACCCCTCCACTTT. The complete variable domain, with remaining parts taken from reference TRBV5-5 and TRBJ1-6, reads DAGVTQSPTHLIKTRGQQVTLRCSPISGHKSVSWYQQVLGQGPQFIFQYYEKEERGRGNFPDRFSARQFPNYSSELNVNALLLGDSALYLCASSLGGTSGSPLHFGNGTRLTVT.

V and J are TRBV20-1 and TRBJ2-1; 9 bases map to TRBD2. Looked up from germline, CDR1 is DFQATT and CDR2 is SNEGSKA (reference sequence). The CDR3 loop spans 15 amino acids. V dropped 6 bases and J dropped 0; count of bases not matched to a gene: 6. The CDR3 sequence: CSARRGGGSYNEQFF. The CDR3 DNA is TGCAGTGCGCGGCGGGGGGGAGGCTCCTACAATGAGCAGTTCTTC.